This TCR beta chain is from a study of beta chain features in type 1 diabetes. Study-wide points: Amplification by PCR could prefer shorter templates, with the same effect in patients and controls. TCRB rearrangement may or may not be influenced by HLA type; here this remained unresolved. Patients showed naive, central memory and Treg TCRB repertoires that appeared more similar than those of healthy donors.

Sequenced material consisted of expressed TCRB transcripts (all of the isolated RNA was reverse transcribed). Sequencing was performed with immunoSEQ multiplex PCR; in TCRdb, only in-frame clones are kept and a portion is missing. The table lists roughly 300,000 clones, less than 9.5% of them singletons, with 0.44% in the top ten. This clone was seen a handful of times. What it binds is not known. J was trimmed by 8 bases and V by 4 bases; bases with no gene match: 5. Germline V CDR1 and CDR2: SGHAT, FQNNGV. The CDR3 is made up of 14 amino acids. The chain joins TRBV11-2 to TRBJ1-1, with 12 bases lining up with TRBD1. The sample comprised central memory CD4+ T cells from blood. The clonotype originates from a woman between 18 and 30 years old in good health. The CDR3 region is CASSSRDRGPEAFF. CDR3 sequence (DNA): TGTGCCAGCAGCTCCCGGGACAGGGGGCCCGAAGCTTTCTTT.